This TCR beta chain came from a study of blood T cells in healthy people across ages. In the study overall: About one barcoded TCR beta cDNA was captured per two T cells. General study results and limits: Because sorting was not performed, PBMCs prevented conclusive naive versus antigen-experienced comparison.

A second PCR, run for about 6 to 11 cycles, used a sample-barcoded 5' primer plus a J-beta primer mix. There were at least 3 million CDR3-containing paired-end reads obtained from each sample. TCRdb reprocessed the 5' RACE reads via MiXCR and lists one record per CDR3 protein. The data hold hundreds of thousands of distinct CDR3 sequences, with more than 40% observed a single time. PBMCs were isolated at a quantity of at least 6 million per sample. This CDR3 region has 17 residues. Trimming stripped 0 bases from V and 3 bases from J, with 17 bases between. Germline CDR1 reads MNHNY; CDR2 reads SVGAGI (reference sequence). As for this clonotype: Its antigen is unknown.

Input material: blood. The receptor's source is a woman aged 55 to 70 in good health. The gene calls are TRBV6-6 and TRBJ2-5, with D maybe TRBD1 (6 bases). CDR3 residues: CASSYSTGVLGKETQYF. CDR3 DNA: TGTGCCAGCAGTTACTCGACAGGCGTGCTTGGGAAAGAGACCCAGTACTTC.